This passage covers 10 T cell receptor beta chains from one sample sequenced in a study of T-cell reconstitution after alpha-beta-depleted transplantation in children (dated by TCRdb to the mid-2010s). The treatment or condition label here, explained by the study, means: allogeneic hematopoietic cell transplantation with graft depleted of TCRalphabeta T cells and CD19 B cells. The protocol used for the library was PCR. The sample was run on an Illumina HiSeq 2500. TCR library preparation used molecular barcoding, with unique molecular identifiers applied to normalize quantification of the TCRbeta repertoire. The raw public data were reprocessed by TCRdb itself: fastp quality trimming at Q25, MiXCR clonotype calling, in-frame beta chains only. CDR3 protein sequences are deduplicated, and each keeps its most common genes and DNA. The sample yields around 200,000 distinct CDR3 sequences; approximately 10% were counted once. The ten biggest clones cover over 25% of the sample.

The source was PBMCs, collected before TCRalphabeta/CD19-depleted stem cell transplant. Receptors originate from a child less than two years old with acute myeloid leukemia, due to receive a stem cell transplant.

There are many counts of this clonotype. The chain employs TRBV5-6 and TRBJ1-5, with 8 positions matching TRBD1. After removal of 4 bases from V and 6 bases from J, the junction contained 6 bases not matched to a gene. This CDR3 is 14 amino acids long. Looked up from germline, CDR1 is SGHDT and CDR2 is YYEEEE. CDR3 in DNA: TGTGCCAGCAGCGCCAGGGGGCTCAGTCAGCCCCAGCATTTT. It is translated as CASSARGLSQPQHF.

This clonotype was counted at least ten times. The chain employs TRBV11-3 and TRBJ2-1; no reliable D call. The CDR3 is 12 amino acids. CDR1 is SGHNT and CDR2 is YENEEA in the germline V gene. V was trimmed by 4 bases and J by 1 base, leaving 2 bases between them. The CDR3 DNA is TGTGCCAGCAGCTGGTCCTACAATGAGCAGTTCTTC. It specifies CASSWSYNEQFF. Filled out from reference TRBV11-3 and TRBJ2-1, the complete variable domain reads EAGVVQSPRYKIIEKKQPVAFWCNPISGHNTLYWYLQNLGQGPELLIRYENEEAVDDSQLPKDRFSAERLKGVDSTLKIQPAELGDSAVYLCASSWSYNEQFFGPGTRLTVL.

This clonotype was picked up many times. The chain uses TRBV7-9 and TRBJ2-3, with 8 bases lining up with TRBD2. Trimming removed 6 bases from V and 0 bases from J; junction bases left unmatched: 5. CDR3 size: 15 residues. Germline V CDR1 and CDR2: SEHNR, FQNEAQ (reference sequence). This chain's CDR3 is CASSLLAASTDTQYF. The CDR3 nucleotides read TGTGCCAGCAGTTTACTAGCGGCCAGCACAGATACGCAGTATTTT.

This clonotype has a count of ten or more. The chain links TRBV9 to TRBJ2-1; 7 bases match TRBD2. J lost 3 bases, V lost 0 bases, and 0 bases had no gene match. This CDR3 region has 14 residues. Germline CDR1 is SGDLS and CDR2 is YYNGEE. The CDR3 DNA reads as TGTGCCAGCAGCGTAGGGGACTACTACAATGAGCAGTTCTTC. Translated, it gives CASSVGDYYNEQFF.

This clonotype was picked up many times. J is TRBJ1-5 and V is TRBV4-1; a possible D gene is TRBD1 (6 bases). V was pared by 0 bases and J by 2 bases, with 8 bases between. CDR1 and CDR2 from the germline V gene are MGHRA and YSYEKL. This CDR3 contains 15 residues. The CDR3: CASSQDGQRNQPQHF. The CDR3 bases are TGCGCCAGCAGCCAAGACGGACAGCGCAATCAGCCCCAGCATTTT.

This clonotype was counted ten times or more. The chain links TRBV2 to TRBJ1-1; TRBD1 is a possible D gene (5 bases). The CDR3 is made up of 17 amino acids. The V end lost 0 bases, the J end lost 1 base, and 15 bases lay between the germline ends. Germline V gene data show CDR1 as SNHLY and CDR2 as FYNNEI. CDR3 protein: CASSEAGPRVGNTEAFF. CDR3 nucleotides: TGTGCCAGCAGTGAAGCGGGCCCCAGGGTGGGGAACACTGAAGCTTTCTTT.

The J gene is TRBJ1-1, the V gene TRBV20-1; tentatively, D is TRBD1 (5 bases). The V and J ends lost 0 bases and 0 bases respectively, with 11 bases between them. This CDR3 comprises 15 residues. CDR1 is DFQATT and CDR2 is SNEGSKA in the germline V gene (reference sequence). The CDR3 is CSARDGQGMNTEAFF. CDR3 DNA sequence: TGCAGTGCTAGAGATGGGCAGGGCATGAACACTGAAGCTTTCTTT.

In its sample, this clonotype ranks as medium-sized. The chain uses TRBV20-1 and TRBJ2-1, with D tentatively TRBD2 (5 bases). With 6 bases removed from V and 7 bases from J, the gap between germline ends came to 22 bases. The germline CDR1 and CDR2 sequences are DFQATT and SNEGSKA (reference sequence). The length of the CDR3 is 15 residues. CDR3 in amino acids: CSALTWSGPGNEQFF. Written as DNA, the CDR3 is TGCAGTGCCCTCACCTGGAGCGGCCCGGGGAATGAGCAGTTCTTC.

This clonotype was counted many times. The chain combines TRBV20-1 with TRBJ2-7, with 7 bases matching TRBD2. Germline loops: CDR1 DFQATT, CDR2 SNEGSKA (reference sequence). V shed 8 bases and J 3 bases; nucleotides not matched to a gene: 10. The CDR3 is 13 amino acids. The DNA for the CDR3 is TGCAGTCCCACGCGGGGGATAGACTACGAGCAGTACTTC. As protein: CSPTRGIDYEQYF.

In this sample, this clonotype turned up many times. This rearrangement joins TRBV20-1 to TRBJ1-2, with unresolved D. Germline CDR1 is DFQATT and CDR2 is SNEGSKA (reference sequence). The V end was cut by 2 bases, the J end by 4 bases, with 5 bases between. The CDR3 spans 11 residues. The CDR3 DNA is TGCAGTGCTAGATCAGCCTATGGCTACACCTTC. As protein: CSARSAYGYTF.